This TCR beta chain stems from a study of T cells expressing NK-cell markers. The study, taken as a whole, reports: The contribution of dominant NKG2C+ clonotypes to CD8+ T cells in roughly six donors was about 1.0-7.0%. For a handful of donors, these clonotypes were likewise the leading ones in the CD3+CD56-NKG2C+ fraction.

Of note for this clonotype: Antigen: not known.

Germline V lookup: CDR1 MNHEY, CDR2 SVGEGT. CDR3 length equals 16 residues. Using the 5' RACE reads, TCRdb records one entry per CDR3 protein without DNA. This sample's clone table lists 150,000 or so distinct CDR3 sequences. The J gene is TRBJ2-7, the V gene TRBV6-2 or TRBV6-3; checking the TCRdb D call of TRBD1 is not possible without DNA. The clonotype was recovered from a woman aged 18 to 75 in good health. Sequenced input: blood T cells: a sorted CD56 or NKG2C T cell subset, CD4+ or CD8+ T cells, or bulk PBMC T cells (not recorded which). CDR3 in amino acids: CASSYNPRDRALEQYF.